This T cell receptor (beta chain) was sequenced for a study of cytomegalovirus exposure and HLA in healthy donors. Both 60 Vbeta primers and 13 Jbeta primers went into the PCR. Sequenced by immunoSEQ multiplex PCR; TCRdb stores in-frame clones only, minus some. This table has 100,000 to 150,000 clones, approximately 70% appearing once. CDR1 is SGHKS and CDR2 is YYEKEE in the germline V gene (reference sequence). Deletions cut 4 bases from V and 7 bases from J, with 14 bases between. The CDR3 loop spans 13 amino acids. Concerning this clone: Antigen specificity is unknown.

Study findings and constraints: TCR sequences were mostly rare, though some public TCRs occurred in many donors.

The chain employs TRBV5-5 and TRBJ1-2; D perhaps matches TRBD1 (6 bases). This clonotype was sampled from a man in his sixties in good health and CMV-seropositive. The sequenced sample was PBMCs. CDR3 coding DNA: TGTGCCAGCAGCACTGGCGACAGGAGTGGCTACACCTTC. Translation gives CASSTGDRSGYTF.